This T cell receptor beta chain appears in the sequencing data of a study of T cells in Graves' hyperthyroidism and ophthalmopathy. This clonotype was counted many times. Its antigen remains unidentified. If no ophthalmopathy progression occurred within 18 months, Graves' hyperthyroidism was stable. RNA transcripts provided the source from which TCR beta CDR3 regions were amplified. In the first-round RT-PCR of the TCR CDR3, the HTBI primer set was used. One entry per CDR3 protein results from TCRdb running MiXCR on the multiplex PCR reads. This sample has about 740,000 distinct CDR3 sequences; 14% occur once, and the top ten carry 9.5% to 13%. The CDR3 is 14 residues long. V lost 2 bases, J lost 8 bases, and 15 bases lay in between. Looked up from germline, CDR1 is KGHSH and CDR2 is LQKENI. Study-wide findings and caveats: Most expanded thyroid clonotypes above 0.001 recurred in blood.

Sample: blood. This receptor was taken from a woman under 30 with Graves' hyperthyroidism. This chain joins TRBV18 and TRBJ1-2; no firm D call. Here the CDR3 DNA reads TGTGCCAGCTCACCAAGGGAGGGCTCTTCGGGCTACACCTTC. Protein: CASSPREGSSGYTF.